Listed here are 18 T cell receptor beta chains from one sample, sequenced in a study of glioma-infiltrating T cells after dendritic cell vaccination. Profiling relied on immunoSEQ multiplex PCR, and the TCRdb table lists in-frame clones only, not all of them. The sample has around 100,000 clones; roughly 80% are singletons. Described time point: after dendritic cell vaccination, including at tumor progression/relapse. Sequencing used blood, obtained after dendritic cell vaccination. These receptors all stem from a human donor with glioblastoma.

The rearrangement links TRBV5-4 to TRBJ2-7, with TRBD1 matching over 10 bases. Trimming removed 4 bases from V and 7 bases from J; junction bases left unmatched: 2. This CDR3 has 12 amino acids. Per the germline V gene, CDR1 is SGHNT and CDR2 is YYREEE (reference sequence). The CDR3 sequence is CASSVDRGEQYF. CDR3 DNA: TGTGCCAGCAGCGTGGACAGGGGGGAGCAGTACTTC.

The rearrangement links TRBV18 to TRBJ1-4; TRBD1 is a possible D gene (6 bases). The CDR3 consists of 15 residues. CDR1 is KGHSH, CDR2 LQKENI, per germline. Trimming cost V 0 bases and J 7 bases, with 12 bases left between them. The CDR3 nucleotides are TGTGCCAGCTCACCACCGTTCAGGGGCGGTGAAAAACTGTTTTTT. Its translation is CASSPPFRGGEKLFF.

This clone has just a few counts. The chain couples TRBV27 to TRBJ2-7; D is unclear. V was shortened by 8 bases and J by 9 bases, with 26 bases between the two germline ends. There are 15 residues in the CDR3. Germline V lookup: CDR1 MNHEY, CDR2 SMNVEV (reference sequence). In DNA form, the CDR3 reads TGTGCCAGCCTCATCCACAGCAATCCTACGATTTTGCAGTACTTC. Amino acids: CASLIHSNPTILQYF.

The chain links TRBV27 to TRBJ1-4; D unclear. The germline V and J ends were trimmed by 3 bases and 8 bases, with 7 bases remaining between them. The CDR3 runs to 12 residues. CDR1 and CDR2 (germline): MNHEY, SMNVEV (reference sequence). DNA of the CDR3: TGTGCCAGCAGTTTTTCTTCCGAAAAACTGTTTTTT. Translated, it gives CASSFSSEKLFF. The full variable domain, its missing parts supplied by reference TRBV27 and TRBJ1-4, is EAQVTQNPRYLITVTGKKLTVTCSQNMNHEYMSWYRQDPGLGLRQIYYSMNVEVTDKGDVPEGYKVSRKEKRNFPLILESPSPNQTSLYFCASSFSSEKLFFGSGTQLSVL.

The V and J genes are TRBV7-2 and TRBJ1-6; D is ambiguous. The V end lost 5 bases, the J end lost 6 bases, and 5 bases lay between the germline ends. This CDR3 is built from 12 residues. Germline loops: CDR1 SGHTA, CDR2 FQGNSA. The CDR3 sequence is CASSLSNSPLHF. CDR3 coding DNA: TGTGCCAGCAGCCTAAGTAATTCACCCCTCCACTTT. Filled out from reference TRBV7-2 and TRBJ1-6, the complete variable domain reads GAGVSQSPSNKVTEKGKDVELRCDPISGHTALYWYRQSLGQGLEFLIYFQGNSAPDKSGLPSDRFSAERTGGSVSTLTIQRTQQEDSAVYLCASSLSNSPLHFGNGTRLTVT.

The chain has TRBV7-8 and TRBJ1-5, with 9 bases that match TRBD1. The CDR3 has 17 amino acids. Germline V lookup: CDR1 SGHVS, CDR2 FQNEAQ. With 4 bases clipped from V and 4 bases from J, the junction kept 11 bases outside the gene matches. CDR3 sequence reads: CASSSQAGTGWNQPQHF. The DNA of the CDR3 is TGTGCCAGCAGCTCCCAGGCAGGGACAGGGTGGAATCAGCCCCAGCATTTT.

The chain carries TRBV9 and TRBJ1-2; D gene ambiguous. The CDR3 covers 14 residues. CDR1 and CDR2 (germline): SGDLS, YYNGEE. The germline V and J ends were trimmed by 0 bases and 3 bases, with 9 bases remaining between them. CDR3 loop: CASSVDRRDYGYTF. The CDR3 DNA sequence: TGTGCCAGCAGCGTAGATCGGAGGGACTATGGCTACACCTTC.

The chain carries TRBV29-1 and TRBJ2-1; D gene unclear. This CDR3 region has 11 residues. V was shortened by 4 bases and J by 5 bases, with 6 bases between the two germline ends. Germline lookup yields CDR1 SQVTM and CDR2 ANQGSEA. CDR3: CSVGGNNEQFF. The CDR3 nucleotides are TGCAGCGTTGGCGGAAACAATGAGCAGTTCTTC.

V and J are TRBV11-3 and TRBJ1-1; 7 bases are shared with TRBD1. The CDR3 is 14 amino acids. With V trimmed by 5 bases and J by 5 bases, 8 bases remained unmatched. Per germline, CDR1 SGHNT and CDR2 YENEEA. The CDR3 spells CASSRSTGDTEAFF. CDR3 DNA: TGTGCCAGCAGCCGAAGTACAGGGGATACTGAAGCTTTCTTT.

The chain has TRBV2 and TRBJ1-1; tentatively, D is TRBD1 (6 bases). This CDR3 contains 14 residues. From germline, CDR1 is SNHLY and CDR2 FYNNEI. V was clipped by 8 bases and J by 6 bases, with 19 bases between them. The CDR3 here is CASLERGGFAEAFF. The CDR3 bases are TGTGCCAGCTTAGAAAGGGGGGGGTTCGCTGAAGCTTTCTTT.

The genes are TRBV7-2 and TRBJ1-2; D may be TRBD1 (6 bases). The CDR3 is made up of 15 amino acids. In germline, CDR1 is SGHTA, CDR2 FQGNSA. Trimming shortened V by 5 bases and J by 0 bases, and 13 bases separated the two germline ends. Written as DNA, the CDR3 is TGTGCCAGCAGCCCTACAGGGTTCCCTAACTATGGCTACACCTTC. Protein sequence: CASSPTGFPNYGYTF.

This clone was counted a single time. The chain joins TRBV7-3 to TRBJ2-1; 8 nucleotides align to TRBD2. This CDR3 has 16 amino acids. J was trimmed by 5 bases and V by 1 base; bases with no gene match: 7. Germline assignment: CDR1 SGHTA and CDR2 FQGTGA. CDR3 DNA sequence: TGTGCCAGCAGCTTAAACCCTAGCGGGCTAAACAATGAGCAGTTCTTC. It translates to CASSLNPSGLNNEQFF.

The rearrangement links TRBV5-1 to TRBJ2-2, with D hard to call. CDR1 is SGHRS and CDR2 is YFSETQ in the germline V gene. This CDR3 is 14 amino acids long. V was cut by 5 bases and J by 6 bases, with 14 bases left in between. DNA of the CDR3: TGCGCCAGCAGTTCCGAGGCCGGGTCCGGGGAGCTGTTTTTT. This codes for CASSSEAGSGELFF.

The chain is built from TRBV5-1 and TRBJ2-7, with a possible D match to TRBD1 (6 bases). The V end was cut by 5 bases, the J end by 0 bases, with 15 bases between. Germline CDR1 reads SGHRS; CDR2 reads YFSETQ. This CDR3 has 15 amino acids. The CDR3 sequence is CASRTRDNLSYEQYF. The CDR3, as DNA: TGCGCCAGCAGGACCCGGGACAACCTCTCCTACGAGCAGTACTTC.

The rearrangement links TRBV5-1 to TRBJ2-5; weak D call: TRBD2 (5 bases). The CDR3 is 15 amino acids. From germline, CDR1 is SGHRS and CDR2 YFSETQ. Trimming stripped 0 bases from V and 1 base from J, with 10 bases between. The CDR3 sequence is CASSLVSSSQETQYF. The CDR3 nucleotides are TGCGCCAGCAGCTTGGTTTCTAGCTCCCAAGAGACCCAGTACTTC.

The CDR3 loop is CAWSVLAGRTSSEQYF. The CDR3 nucleotides are TGTGCCTGGAGTGTACTAGCGGGGAGGACTAGTAGCGAGCAGTACTTC. The rearrangement uses TRBV30 and TRBJ2-7; 10 bases align to TRBD2. The CDR3 totals 16 residues. Looked up from germline, CDR1 is GTSNPN and CDR2 is SVGIG (reference sequence). V dropped 0 bases and J dropped 6; count of bases not matched to a gene: 11.

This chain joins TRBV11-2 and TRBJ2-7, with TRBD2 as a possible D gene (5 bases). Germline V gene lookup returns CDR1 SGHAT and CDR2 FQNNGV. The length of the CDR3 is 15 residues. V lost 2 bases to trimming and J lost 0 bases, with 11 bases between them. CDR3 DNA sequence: TGTGCCAGCAGCTTATCCGTTGGGAGCTCCTACGAGCAGTACTTC. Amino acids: CASSLSVGSSYEQYF.

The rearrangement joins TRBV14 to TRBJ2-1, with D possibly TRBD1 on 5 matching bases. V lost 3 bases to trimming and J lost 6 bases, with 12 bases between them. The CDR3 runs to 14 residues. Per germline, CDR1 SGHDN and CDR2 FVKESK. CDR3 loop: CASSHQGRGNEQFF. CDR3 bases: TGTGCCAGCAGCCACCAAGGAAGGGGCAATGAGCAGTTCTTC.